The present T cell receptor (beta chain) was sequenced within a study of glioma-infiltrating T cells after dendritic cell vaccination. Points from the study as a whole: The cohort had few patients with full blood and tumor sets.

With respect to this clone: Its antigen is undetermined.

Up to about 2 ug genomic DNA was used for TCRB CDR3 amplification. Primers: 60 V beta forward and 13 J beta reverse. Some clones are missing from TCRdb's copy, which holds only in-frame ones; the method was immunoSEQ multiplex PCR. The table lists some 38,000 clones, around 80% of them singletons. Here the sequenced sample was blood, taken before dendritic cell vaccination. The TCR sequence derives from a human donor with glioblastoma.

The CDR3 protein is CAWSARQGPLIYTEAFF. CDR3 in DNA: TGTGCCTGGAGTGCACGCCAGGGGCCCCTGATTTACACTGAAGCTTTCTTT. The V call is TRBV30, the J call TRBJ1-1, with a possible D match to TRBD1 (6 bases). Germline lookup yields CDR1 GTSNPN and CDR2 SVGIG (reference sequence). This CDR3 contains 17 residues. V dropped 1 base and J dropped 3 bases, with 21 bases sitting between them.